This T cell receptor (beta chain) was captured in a study of T cell responses to AZD1222 COVID-19 vaccine. The study's findings and limits: Seropositive AZD1222 recipients at baseline numbered only 5 or 6. As reported, nearly half of all spike-specific TCRs target variant regions that are unmutated. Increased Spike-specific TCR breadth and depth were observed after two AZD1222 doses. After the peak T cell response, and only then, were repertoires sampled.

Trimming removed 5 bases at V and 0 bases at J, with 10 bases between. The length of the CDR3 is 14 residues. Germline V gene data show CDR1 as MDHEN and CDR2 as SYDVKM. Repertoires were generated with immunoSEQ multiplex PCR, while TCRdb's copy carries only in-frame clones and drops some. The table records tens of thousands of clones, around 82% of them present only once. This clone was counted a single time. The antigen is undetermined. The chain uses TRBV28 and TRBJ1-2, with D perhaps TRBD1 (5 bases). The input for sequencing was peripheral blood, taken 28 days after the second AZD1222 dose. The source is an adult who received the AZD1222 COVID-19 vaccine. The CDR3 sequence: CASSGTLANYGYTF. The CDR3 nucleotides are TGTGCCAGCAGTGGGACTCTTGCTAACTATGGCTACACCTTC.